This is a list of T cell receptor beta chains from one sample in a study of blood T cell repertoires in COVID-19. Generated by immunoSEQ multiplex PCR, the TCRdb table keeps only in-frame clones and is missing some. The sample carries some 25,000 clones, around 90% recorded once. Sequencing used peripheral blood. These receptors originate from a man between 65 and 85 years old with COVID-19, enrolled during active disease. The CDR3 runs from the conserved cysteine through the conserved F or W. Each record gives: J gene, clone size, CDR3 length, D gene, V gene, CDR3 DNA, CDR3 protein. D genes are given only for firm matches. Only some rows state a clone size, as once, few, many or a class for expanded clones.

J gene: TRBJ1-5; clone size: NA; CDR3 length: 13; D gene: NA; V gene: TRBV27; CDR3 DNA: TGTGCCAGCAGTACTCAGGGCAATCAGCCCCAGCATTTT; CDR3 protein: CASSTQGNQPQHF
J gene: TRBJ1-2; clone size: few; CDR3 length: 13; D gene: NA; V gene: TRBV30; CDR3 DNA: TGTGCCTGGAGCCCCGACGGAGTCTATGGCTACACCTTC; CDR3 protein: CAWSPDGVYGYTF
J gene: TRBJ1-1; clone size: NA; CDR3 length: 13; D gene: TRBD1; V gene: TRBV12-3/TRBV12-4; CDR3 DNA: TGTGCCAGCAGGACAACAGGGGAAACTGAAGCTTTCTTT; CDR3 protein: CASRTTGETEAFF
J gene: TRBJ2-5; clone size: NA; CDR3 length: 14; D gene: NA; V gene: TRBV5-1; CDR3 DNA: TGCGCCAGCAGCTTTTACGGGAGCCAAGAGACCCAGTACTTC; CDR3 protein: CASSFYGSQETQYF
J gene: TRBJ2-7; clone size: NA; CDR3 length: 14; D gene: TRBD1; V gene: TRBV5-6; CDR3 DNA: TGTGCCAGCAGCACGGACAGGGGGCTCAACGAGCAGTACTTC; CDR3 protein: CASSTDRGLNEQYF
J gene: TRBJ2-7; clone size: NA; CDR3 length: 14; D gene: TRBD2; V gene: TRBV9; CDR3 DNA: TGTGCCAGCAGCCCCGGCGGGGACTATATCGAGCAGTACTTC; CDR3 protein: CASSPGGDYIEQYF
J gene: TRBJ2-2; clone size: few; CDR3 length: 13; D gene: NA; V gene: TRBV11-3; CDR3 DNA: TGTGCCAGCAGCTTAAACCAGGCCGGGGAGCTGTTTTTT; CDR3 protein: CASSLNQAGELFF
J gene: TRBJ1-6; clone size: NA; CDR3 length: 14; D gene: NA; V gene: TRBV5-6; CDR3 DNA: TGTGCCAGCAGCTTGACAGGGTACGGTTCACCCCTCCACTTT; CDR3 protein: CASSLTGYGSPLHF
J gene: TRBJ2-1; clone size: few; CDR3 length: 16; D gene: TRBD2; V gene: TRBV6-1; CDR3 DNA: TGTGCCAGCAGTGATGACCTAGCGGAACATTACAATGAGCAGTTCTTC; CDR3 protein: CASSDDLAEHYNEQFF
J gene: TRBJ1-2; clone size: NA; CDR3 length: 11; D gene: NA; V gene: TRBV6-5; CDR3 DNA: TGTGCCAGCACCCAAAGGGGCGGCTACACCTTC; CDR3 protein: CASTQRGGYTF
J gene: TRBJ1-2; clone size: NA; CDR3 length: 14; D gene: TRBD1; V gene: TRBV13; CDR3 DNA: TGTGCCAGCAGCCGAAGGACAGGGACGGATGGCTACACCTTC; CDR3 protein: CASSRRTGTDGYTF
J gene: TRBJ2-7; clone size: NA; CDR3 length: 12; D gene: NA; V gene: TRBV5-1; CDR3 DNA: TGCGCCAGCAGCTTGGGTAACTACGAGCAGTACTTC; CDR3 protein: CASSLGNYEQYF
J gene: TRBJ2-1; clone size: NA; CDR3 length: 18; D gene: TRBD2; V gene: TRBV7-9; CDR3 DNA: TGTGCCAGCAGCGGGGGGGCTAGCGGGGACTTCTCCTACAATGAGCAGTTCTTC; CDR3 protein: CASSGGASGDFSYNEQFF
J gene: TRBJ1-1; clone size: NA; CDR3 length: 11; D gene: NA; V gene: TRBV29-1; CDR3 DNA: TGCAGCGGACTCAGGGGCACTGAAGCTTTCTTT; CDR3 protein: CSGLRGTEAFF